The source of this T cell receptor beta chain is a study of T cell repertoires in cytomegalovirus infection. The overall study: Selected CMV epitopes included recently identified HLA-C-restricted ones as well as well-studied HLA-B-restricted ones. Both CMV infection and a matching HLA type were indicated by public TCR beta signatures. Study-wide results and limits: HLA-C-restricted CMV-specific TCR beta clonotypes prevailed in the ex vivo response. Identification of carriers of CMV plus the relevant HLA was achieved through cumulative public TCR beta family frequency.

TCRdb reprocessed the reads with MiXCR, giving one entry per CDR3 protein. The data hold roughly 920,000 distinct CDR3 sequences, with approximately 31% observed a single time. This clonotype appeared a few times. Its antigen is still unknown. Germline V gene data show CDR1 as MNHGY and CDR2 as SVAAGI. Trimming removed 0 bases at V and 3 bases at J, with 8 bases between. The CDR3 length is 14 residues. The specimen comprised cultured CD8+ T cells from PBMCs, sampled from culture after CMV antigen stimulation. The sequence was obtained from a human donor in good health (CMV status not recorded). Some clones in this sample may be carry-over from other donors' samples. The V call is TRBV6-9, the J call TRBJ1-1; D unclear. DNA of the CDR3: TGTGCCAGCAGTTATTCGCGGGAAGACACTGAAGCTTTCTTT. It yields the protein CASSYSREDTEAFF.